The 30 T cell receptor beta chains given below trace back to one sample, sequenced in a study of beta chain features in type 1 diabetes. Reverse transcription of all isolated RNA meant that expressed TCRB transcripts were sequenced. Clones were sequenced by immunoSEQ multiplex PCR, and TCRdb holds only the in-frame ones, with some missing. This table holds over 65,000 clones, roughly 31% found once. Input material: stem cell memory CD4+ T cells from blood. Receptors originate from a woman aged 18 to 35 in good health.

The CDR3 DNA follows: TGTGCCAGCAGGGGACTGGTCCAAGAGACCCAGTACTTC. Translating it yields CASRGLVQETQYF. This chain connects TRBV2 to TRBJ2-5, with a tentative D call TRBD2 (6 bases). Trimming removed 6 bases at V and 1 base at J, with 9 bases between. The CDR3 consists of 13 residues. CDR1 is SNHLY, CDR2 FYNNEI, per germline.

The chain uses TRBV6-1 and TRBJ1-1; D is unresolved. The length of the CDR3 is 13 residues. Trimming took off 7 bases at V and 5 bases at J, with 14 bases between the two ends. Per the germline V gene, CDR1 is MNHNS and CDR2 is SASEGT. The CDR3 is CASTLERLTEAFF. Written as DNA, the CDR3 is TGTGCCAGCACCCTGGAGCGATTAACTGAAGCTTTCTTT.

The J gene is TRBJ2-7, the V gene TRBV2; tentative D call: TRBD1 (6 bases). V was clipped by 6 bases and J by 5 bases, with 17 bases between them. This CDR3 spans 14 amino acids. Germline V gene data show CDR1 as SNHLY and CDR2 as FYNNEI. CDR3 DNA: TGTGCCAGCAGGGGAATTATCACAGGGCACGAGCAGTACTTC. This sequence encodes CASRGIITGHEQYF.

CDR3 loop: CASSLRPGAVPEQYF. The CDR3 coding sequence is TGCGCCAGCAGCTTGAGGCCAGGGGCCGTGCCCGAGCAGTACTTC. The chain couples TRBV5-1 to TRBJ2-7; a weak D match, TRBD1 (6 bases). V lost 1 base and J lost 6, with 17 bases in between. Germline V gene sequence: CDR1 SGHRS, CDR2 YFSETQ. The CDR3 runs 15 residues.

This clone was seen a few times. This chain joins TRBV6-8 and TRBJ2-4, with D perhaps TRBD2 (5 bases). V lost 4 bases and J lost 0, with 22 bases in between. The CDR3 totals 19 residues. From germline, CDR1 is MNHGY and CDR2 SAAAGT. CDR3 coding DNA: TGTGCCAGCAGTTCCAGTATCGAACTAGAAAAAATAGCCAAAAACATTCAGTACTTC. This gives the protein CASSSSIELEKIAKNIQYF.

This clone was detected only once. The genes are TRBV2 and TRBJ1-3, with D uncertain. Germline assignment: CDR1 SNHLY and CDR2 FYNNEI. The CDR3 extends over 15 amino acids. Between the trimmed V and J ends, which lost 4 bases and 3 bases, there was a span of 13 bases. This chain's CDR3 is CASSVMWGGGNTIYF. Written as DNA, the CDR3 is TGTGCCAGCAGTGTGATGTGGGGAGGTGGAAACACCATATATTTT.

The table lists this clone with a few counts. The gene calls are TRBV5-1 and TRBJ2-1, with D possibly matching TRBD1 (6 bases). V lost 4 bases and J lost 6, with 14 bases in between. CDR3 length: 14 residues. CDR1 SGHRS and CDR2 YFSETQ come from the germline V gene. This chain's CDR3 is CASSAQGTFNEQFF. Written as DNA, the CDR3 is TGCGCCAGCAGCGCCCAAGGGACATTCAATGAGCAGTTCTTC.

V and J are TRBV7-3 and TRBJ2-2; 8 bases fit TRBD1. V dropped 4 bases and J dropped 4; count of bases not matched to a gene: 5. Germline values: CDR1 SGHTA, CDR2 FQGTGA. The CDR3 spans 15 residues. CDR3 nucleotides: TGTGCCAGCAGCTCCGGGACAGGAGGCACCGGGGAGCTGTTTTTT. This gives the protein CASSSGTGGTGELFF.

The chain is built from TRBV15 and TRBJ2-3; a possible D gene is TRBD1 (5 bases). CDR3 size: 16 residues. CDR1 is LNHNV, CDR2 YYDKDF, per germline (reference sequence). Trimming shortened V by 0 bases and J by 3 bases, and 13 bases separated the two germline ends. The CDR3: CATSRDSGLTTDTQYF. The CDR3 coding sequence is TGTGCCACCAGCAGAGATTCAGGGTTGACAACAGATACGCAGTATTTT. The full variable domain, in which reference TRBV15 and TRBJ2-3 provide the parts outside the CDR3, is DAMVIQNPRYQVTQFGKPVTLSCSQTLNHNVMYWYQQKSSQAPKLLFHYYDKDFNNEADTPDNFQSRRPNTSFCFLDIRSPGLGDTAMYLCATSRDSGLTTDTQYFGPGTRLTVL.

This CDR3 is CASKPGTGGAGTNVLTF. The DNA for the CDR3 is TGCGCCAGCAAGCCAGGGACAGGGGGCGCTGGTACCAACGTCCTGACTTTC. The chain is built from TRBV5-1 and TRBJ2-6; 12 bases align to TRBD1. V shed 6 bases, J shed 8 bases, and the junction held 12 bases outside the gene matches. Germline V gives CDR1 SGHRS, CDR2 YFSETQ. The CDR3 runs 17 residues. The entire variable domain, with the rest obtained from reference TRBV5-1 and TRBJ2-6, is as follows: KAGVTQTPRYLIKTRGQQVTLSCSPISGHRSVSWYQQTPGQGLQFLFEYFSETQRNKGNFPGRFSGRQFSNSRSEMNVSTLELGDSALYLCASKPGTGGAGTNVLTFGAGSRLTVL.

The V gene is TRBV15, the J gene TRBJ2-2; D remains unclear. The germline gives CDR1 LNHNV, CDR2 YYDKDF (reference sequence). Between the trimmed V and J ends, which lost 0 bases and 6 bases, there was a span of 14 bases. The CDR3 has 16 residues. The CDR3: CATSRDFAAIAGELFF. In nucleotides, the CDR3 is TGTGCCACCAGCAGAGATTTTGCGGCGATAGCCGGGGAGCTGTTTTTT.

The rearrangement links TRBV29-1 to TRBJ2-7, with D maybe TRBD1 (5 bases). The CDR3 runs 13 residues. Trimming removed 4 bases from V and 6 bases from J, with 16 bases in between. CDR1 and CDR2 from the germline V gene are SQVTM and ANQGSEA. CDR3 residues: CSVAQWGSGEQYF. The CDR3 DNA is TGCAGCGTTGCCCAGTGGGGCTCGGGCGAGCAGTACTTC.

The chain links TRBV6-5 to TRBJ1-5; 7 nucleotides line up with TRBD1. With 8 bases clipped from V and 2 bases from J, the junction kept 6 bases outside the gene matches. Germline CDR1 is MNHEY and CDR2 is SVGAGI. This CDR3 has 14 amino acids. Here the CDR3 reads CASAGTVGNQPQHF. The CDR3 DNA reads TGTGCCAGCGCGGGGACAGTTGGCAATCAGCCCCAGCATTTT.

This clone has only a few counts. The chain has TRBV18 and TRBJ2-1; D is possibly TRBD2 (5 bases). V was pared by 3 bases and J by 0 bases, with 12 bases between. This CDR3 has 16 residues. The germline V gene has CDR1 KGHSH and CDR2 LQKENI. The CDR3 nucleotides are TGTGCCAGCTCACCTCCTAGCACGAGCTCCTACAATGAGCAGTTCTTC. Translating it yields CASSPPSTSSYNEQFF.

This clone was seen a few times. The same CDR3 can be traced to other DNA sequences in this sample. The gene calls are TRBV14 and TRBJ1-2, with a possible D match to TRBD1 (5 bases). CDR1 SGHDN and CDR2 FVKESK come from the germline V gene. Trimming left V 0 bases short and J 2 bases short, with 19 bases between. This CDR3 contains 18 residues. DNA of the CDR3: TGTGCCAGCAGCCAAGATCTTGTCCGCCAGGGTGGAAACTATGGCTACACCTTC. Protein product: CASSQDLVRQGGNYGYTF.

The V and J genes are TRBV6-4 and TRBJ1-2, with unresolved D. Trimming shortened V by 5 bases and J by 4 bases, and 11 bases separated the two germline ends. The CDR3 contains 13 residues. Per the germline V gene, CDR1 is MRHNA and CDR2 is SNTAGT. In DNA, the CDR3 is TGTGCCAGCAGTTTCGAGGGAAGCTATGGCTACACCTTC. This translates into CASSFEGSYGYTF.

This clone was observed a handful of times. The rearrangement links TRBV11-3 to TRBJ2-1; 8 bases are shared with TRBD1. The V and J ends lost 8 bases and 8 bases, in that order; junction bases with no gene match: 8. This CDR3 region has 13 residues. Looked up from germline, CDR1 is SGHNT and CDR2 is YENEEA. As DNA, the CDR3 is TGTGCCAGCGGGGGACAGGCAGGGGATGAGCAGTTCTTC. Its translation: CASGGQAGDEQFF.

This clone was seen a handful of times. CDR3 amino acids: CASSGGSGVGTYEQYF. The CDR3 DNA reads as TGTGCCAGCAGCGGGGGGTCGGGAGTAGGCACCTACGAGCAGTACTTC. The genes are TRBV9 and TRBJ2-7; possibly TRBD2 for D (6 bases). CDR3 length equals 16 residues. Trimming removed 3 bases from V and 2 bases from J, with 18 bases in between. The germline gives CDR1 SGDLS, CDR2 YYNGEE.

V and J are TRBV6-5 and TRBJ1-3, with TRBD1 as a possible D gene (6 bases). The CDR3 covers 14 residues. CDR1 is MNHEY and CDR2 is SVGAGI in the germline V gene. V lost 4 bases, J lost 4 bases, and 11 bases lay in between. CDR3: CASSSWTDGNTIYF. The DNA of the CDR3 is TGTGCCAGCAGTTCCTGGACAGACGGAAACACCATATATTTT.

This chain uses TRBV19 with TRBJ2-7; 11 positions agree with TRBD1. Trimming took 5 bases from V and 4 from J; bases not matched to a gene: 7. The CDR3 length is 15 residues. Germline CDR1 and CDR2: LNHDA and SQIVND (reference sequence). CDR3 protein: CASSPRTGGGYEQYF. CDR3 DNA sequence: TGTGCCAGTAGTCCGAGGACAGGGGGCGGGTACGAGCAGTACTTC.

In this sample, this clone turned up a few times. The chain carries TRBV29-1 and TRBJ2-5; perhaps TRBD1 as D (6 bases). CDR3 length equals 11 residues. CDR1 is SQVTM and CDR2 is ANQGSEA in the germline V gene. V was cut by 6 bases and J by 4 bases, with 9 bases left in between. CDR3 region: CSVNRVETQYF. DNA of the CDR3: TGCAGCGTCAACAGGGTAGAGACCCAGTACTTC.

This sequence joins TRBV2 and TRBJ2-5; 12 nucleotides agree with TRBD2. The J segment lost 1 base and the V segment lost 4 bases, leaving 4 bases of the junction unmatched. The CDR3 totals 16 residues. The V gene's germline CDR1 is SNHLY and CDR2 FYNNEI. CDR3 DNA sequence: TGTGCCAGCAGTGTCCGACTAGCGGGGGTCCAAGAGACCCAGTACTTC. Protein sequence: CASSVRLAGVQETQYF.

In nucleotides, the CDR3 is TGTGCCAGCAGCTTAGTGGGACAGGAGTATTTT. This encodes CASSLVGQEYF. J is TRBJ2-3 and V is TRBV11-2; 8 nucleotides agree with TRBD1. Germline V lookup: CDR1 SGHAT, CDR2 FQNNGV. There are 11 residues in the CDR3. V lost 1 base, J lost 13 bases, and 1 base stayed unmatched.

V gene TRBV4-2 combines with J gene TRBJ2-7; 10 nucleotides agree with TRBD2. The CDR3 length is 16 residues. The germline CDR1 and CDR2 sequences are LGHNA and YNFKEQ. V lost 3 bases, J lost 2 bases, and 7 bases stayed unmatched. CDR3 sequence reads: CASSQGLATYAYEQYF. The CDR3 DNA is TGTGCCAGCAGCCAGGGACTAGCGACTTACGCCTACGAGCAGTACTTC.

The chain employs TRBV9 and TRBJ1-2; tentatively, D is TRBD1 (6 bases). This CDR3 comprises 13 residues. V lost 3 bases and J 4 bases, leaving 10 bases between the germline ends. The germline gives CDR1 SGDLS, CDR2 YYNGEE. The CDR3 DNA reads as TGTGCCAGCAGCGCGACAGGCGCCTATGGCTACACCTTC. Translating it yields CASSATGAYGYTF.

The chain joins TRBV5-1 to TRBJ2-7, with 10 nucleotides matching TRBD1. V lost 3 bases, J lost 2 bases, and 5 bases stayed unmatched. The CDR3 length is 15 residues. CDR1 and CDR2 from the germline V gene are SGHRS and YFSETQ. As DNA, the CDR3 is TGCGCCAGCAGCTCACTGGGGACAGGGGCCTACGAGCAGTACTTC. This translates into CASSSLGTGAYEQYF.

This chain links TRBV7-9 with TRBJ2-1, with 7 bases identical to TRBD1. CDR3 size: 17 residues. Unmatched junction bases numbered 10, after V lost 5 bases and J lost 0 bases. Germline CDR1 reads SEHNR; CDR2 reads FQNEAQ (reference sequence). The CDR3 region is CASSPRDRMYSYNEQFF. The CDR3 bases are TGTGCCAGCAGCCCTCGGGACAGAATGTACTCCTACAATGAGCAGTTCTTC.

The chain couples TRBV5-1 to TRBJ1-1, with 7 bases identical to TRBD1. In germline, CDR1 is SGHRS, CDR2 YFSETQ. The CDR3 loop spans 14 amino acids. With 0 bases clipped from V and 7 bases from J, the junction kept 6 bases outside the gene matches. CDR3 sequence (DNA): TGCGCCAGCAGCTTGGAGGGGACAGTCCTTGAAGCTTTCTTT. This gives the protein CASSLEGTVLEAFF.

This clone was detected a few times. The chain employs TRBV18 and TRBJ2-7; a possible D gene is TRBD1 (5 bases). V lost 3 bases to trimming and J lost 5 bases, with 17 bases between them. Germline V gene lookup returns CDR1 KGHSH and CDR2 LQKENI. This CDR3 comprises 15 residues. As DNA, the CDR3 is TGTGCCAGCTCACCGGGGCTGGGCCCTTTGCACGAGCAGTACTTC. Its protein is CASSPGLGPLHEQYF.

This clone came up a few times. V and J are TRBV7-2 and TRBJ2-5, with D unresolved. CDR3 length equals 11 residues. Per the germline V gene, CDR1 is SGHTA and CDR2 is FQGNSA. The ends were cut back, 5 bases at V and 2 bases at J, with 3 bases in the middle. The CDR3 DNA reads as TGTGCCAGCAGCCCACAAGAGACCCAGTACTTC. Its protein product is CASSPQETQYF.